Sequencing of this T cell receptor beta chain was carried out in a study of T cell therapy product for transplant patients (dated by TCRdb to 2018 to 2020). Regarding the complete study: The wider healthy donor group was composed of around 19 individuals (approximately 10 male and 9 female) aged about 25 to 81 years in Berlin, Germany. The study developed a next-generation autologous adoptive antiviral T-cell product for immunosuppressed solid organ transplant patients, using CMV as the model virus. The expansion media contained either IL-7 and IL-15 at around 10 ng/ml or IL-2 at around 50 U/ml. The TCRbeta repertoire analysis of rapamycin-treated and untreated products included n = 3 healthy donors. To assess clonal composition, TCRbeta repertoires were compared between rapamycin-treated and untreated CMV-specific T-cell products derived from the same donors. The paper's findings and limits, for the study overall: According to the authors' suggestion, the increased clonal diversity in Rapa-TCPs may reflect the survival of low-frequency clones and the preferential expansion of central memory T cells. Rapamycin-treated products showed a more diverse, less clonal TCRbeta repertoire and contained more distinct clones than untreated products. The top 10 clones covered 70% to 75% of the repertoire in rapamycin-treated products versus about 90% in untreated products. Paired products from the same donor had many clones in common, while repertoires from different donors did not overlap.

Genomic DNA was extracted using an AllPrep DNA/RNA Kit, and TCRbeta CDR3 regions were amplified using the immunoSEQ hsTCRb Kit. The authors' pipeline ran thus. Productive rearrangements were in-frame CDR3 nucleotide sequences without stop codons, analyzed in immunoSEQ Analyzer 3.0. Sample overlap was measured using the Morisita index, while clonality was calculated from productive entropy normalized to the number of productive rearrangements. Imported from immuneACCESS, the table was reduced by TCRdb to in-frame sequences with V and J called. These copies leave out some clones; in studies compared against another copy, an unresolved V gene accounts for under half, and the cause of the remainder is not known. V and J calls and clone size are those listed in that table; D and trimming were worked out from the DNA. This sample gives 850 to 1,300 clones in total; more than 45% of them show up just once. 34% of the sample is held by the ten biggest clonotypes.

Decoded using the paper, the sample label gives: approximately 19 nM rapamycin added during CMV-specific T-cell product expansion (Rapa-TCP). Sample label definition: CMVpp65/IE-1-reactive T cells enriched by IFNgamma capture and expanded in vitro. PBMCs were stimulated for about six hours with overlapping CMV pp65 and IE-1 peptide pools, each applied at around 0.5 ug/ml. IFNgamma-producing CMV-stimulated cells were positively selected with the IFNgamma Secretion Assay-Cell Enrichment and Detection Kit (Miltenyi Biotec). Enriched IFNgamma+ cells were grown for roughly 3 weeks with irradiated autologous feeders together with either IL-7/IL-15 or IL-2. To provide enough cells for different cell sorting steps, buffy coats were used from 3 of the 19 healthy donors. Peripheral blood mononuclear cells were isolated by Biocoll density gradient centrifugation. The buffy coats from healthy donors came from DRK.

This clone was counted a few times. Its specific antigen is unknown. No base qualities exist here, and no much larger clone lies one base off it. The TCR sequence derives from an adult in good health. Material: a sorted cell population cultured from PBMCs.

The bases are TGTGCCTGGAGTCAACAGGGGAACTATGGCTACACCTTC. This yields the protein CAWSQQGNYGYTF. The V gene is TRBV30 and the J gene is TRBJ1-2; 7 central bases correspond to TRBD1. The CDR3 contains 13 residues, cysteine and phenylalanine counted. Solely the CDR3 DNA is kept, with 39 bases framed from the first base. The V end gives up 2 bases and the J end 2 bases, leaving 2 bases in the junction not matched to a gene. CDR1 and CDR2, looked up from the germline V gene (reference sequence), are GTSNPN and SVGIG.